The 9 T cell receptor beta chains given below trace back to one sample, sequenced in a study of vaccination and CD4 T cells after COVID-19. Cultured CD4+ T cell DNA underwent sequencing with the Oncomine TCR Beta short-read assay. A single record per CDR3 protein comes from TCRdb applying MiXCR to the PCR reads. The profile shows some 16,000 distinct CDR3 sequences, 60% to 80% of them singletons. As for treatment: roughly 10-day PBMC culture with coronavirus spike peptide pools or control peptides (ViraFEST assay). These TCRs are of unknown antigen specificity. The sample comprised CD4+ T cells from blood, cultured in vitro. These TCRs come from a human donor who had recovered from COVID-19.

The gene calls are TRBV27 and TRBJ1-6; maybe TRBD1 (5 bases). With 0 bases removed from V and 7 bases from J, the gap between germline ends came to 16 bases. Germline CDR1 MNHEY, CDR2 SMNVEV (reference sequence). The CDR3 is 17 amino acids. CDR3: CASSLSGVIRQNSPLHF. CDR3 bases: TGTGCCAGCAGTTTATCGGGGGTCATACGGCAAAATTCACCCCTCCACTTT.

This clonotype came up a few times. The chain couples TRBV20-1 to TRBJ1-3; possible D gene TRBD1, 6 bases. V shed 0 bases and J shed 0 bases, with 6 bases lying between them. Germline assignment: CDR1 DFQATT and CDR2 SNEGSKA (reference sequence). This CDR3 has 14 residues. The chain's CDR3 is CSAREGASGNTIYF. The CDR3 nucleotides are TGCAGTGCTAGAGAGGGGGCCTCTGGAAACACCATATATTTT.

The V gene is TRBV11-3, the J gene TRBJ2-2; 10 nucleotides align to TRBD1. Germline values: CDR1 SGHNT, CDR2 YENEEA. With 4 bases clipped from V and 7 bases from J, the junction kept 18 bases outside the gene matches. CDR3 length equals 19 residues. The CDR3 DNA follows: TGTGCCAGCAGCTGGAATCTCTATATCGGGACAGGGGAGTTCGGGGAGCTGTTTTTT. Translated: CASSWNLYIGTGEFGELFF.

The V call is TRBV6-1, the J call TRBJ1-5, with D maybe TRBD1 (5 bases). The CDR3 extends over 15 amino acids. Germline values: CDR1 MNHNS, CDR2 SASEGT. V shed 6 bases and J shed 2 bases, with 14 bases lying between them. The DNA of the CDR3 is TGTGCCAGCAGCTGGGGGAGGTTGGGCAATCAGCCCCAGCATTTT. It yields the protein CASSWGRLGNQPQHF.

The chain combines TRBV20-1 with TRBJ2-5, with 13 bases fitting TRBD2. The CDR3 has 18 amino acids. Germline CDR1 reads DFQATT; CDR2 reads SNEGSKA (reference sequence). Trimming at V came to 3 bases and at J to 5 bases, leaving 15 bases not matched to a gene. CDR3 nucleotides: TGCAGTGCTAGCTTTGTGCGGGGACTAGCGGGGTACGGGGAGACCCAGTACTTC. Protein sequence: CSASFVRGLAGYGETQYF.

This clonotype has only one observation. In DNA, the CDR3 is TGTGCCAGCAGTCTGGGGGGCTATGGCTACACCTTC. The encoded protein is CASSLGGYGYTF. The chain couples TRBV25-1 to TRBJ1-2; D is possibly TRBD1 (5 bases). CDR3 size: 12 residues. Germline lookup yields CDR1 MGHDK and CDR2 SYGVNS. V lost 5 bases, J lost 4 bases, and 8 bases lay in between.

J is TRBJ2-5 and V is TRBV2, with 14 bases matching TRBD2. Germline V gene lookup returns CDR1 SNHLY and CDR2 FYNNEI. J was trimmed by 2 bases and V by 7 bases; bases with no gene match: 6. CDR3 length: 16 amino acids. The CDR3 DNA reads TGTGCCAGCATCCACGGACTAGCGGGAGGTCAAGAGACCCAGTACTTC. Translation gives CASIHGLAGGQETQYF.

The chain has TRBV27 and TRBJ2-1, with a possible D match to TRBD2 (7 bases). CDR3 length: 16 residues. CDR1 is MNHEY, CDR2 SMNVEV, per germline (reference sequence). Trimming stripped 2 bases from V and 6 bases from J, with 17 bases between. In nucleotides, the CDR3 is TGTGCCAGCAGTTTAACAAGGGGGGGCACCTTCAATGAGCAGTTCTTC. Protein: CASSLTRGGTFNEQFF.

The table lists this clonotype with a few counts. V and J are TRBV20-1 and TRBJ2-1; 9 positions match TRBD2. Germline-derived CDR1 and CDR2 are DFQATT and SNEGSKA (reference sequence). CDR3 length equals 14 residues. Trimming cost V 1 base and J 9 bases; bases outside gene matches: 7. In DNA, the CDR3 is TGCAGTGCTAGAGGGGGGACTAGCTTAGGTGAGCAGTTCTTC. Amino acids: CSARGGTSLGEQFF.